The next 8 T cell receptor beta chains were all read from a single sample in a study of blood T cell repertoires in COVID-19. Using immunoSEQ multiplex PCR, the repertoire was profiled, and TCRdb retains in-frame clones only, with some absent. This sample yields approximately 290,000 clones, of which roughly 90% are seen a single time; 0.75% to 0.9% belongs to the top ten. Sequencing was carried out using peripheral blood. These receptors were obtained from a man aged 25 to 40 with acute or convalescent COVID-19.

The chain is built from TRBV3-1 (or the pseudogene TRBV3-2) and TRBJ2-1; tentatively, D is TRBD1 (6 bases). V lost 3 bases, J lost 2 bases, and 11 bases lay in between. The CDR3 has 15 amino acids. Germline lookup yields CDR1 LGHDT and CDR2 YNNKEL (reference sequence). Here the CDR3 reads CASSQRGSTYNEQFF. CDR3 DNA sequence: TGTGCCAGCAGCCAGAGGGGGTCTACCTACAATGAGCAGTTCTTC.

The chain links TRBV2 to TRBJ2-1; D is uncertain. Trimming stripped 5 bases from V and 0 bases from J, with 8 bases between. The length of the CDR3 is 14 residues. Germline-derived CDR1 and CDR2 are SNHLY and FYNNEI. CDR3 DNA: TGTGCCAGCAGTTTGAGCCGCTCCTACAATGAGCAGTTCTTC. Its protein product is CASSLSRSYNEQFF.

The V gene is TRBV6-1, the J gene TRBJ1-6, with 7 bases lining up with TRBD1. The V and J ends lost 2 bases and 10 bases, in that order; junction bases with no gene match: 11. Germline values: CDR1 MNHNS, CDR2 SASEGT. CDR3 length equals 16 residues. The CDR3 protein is CASSESGQPSTSPLHF. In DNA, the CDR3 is TGTGCCAGCAGTGAATCGGGACAGCCCAGCACATCACCCCTCCACTTT.

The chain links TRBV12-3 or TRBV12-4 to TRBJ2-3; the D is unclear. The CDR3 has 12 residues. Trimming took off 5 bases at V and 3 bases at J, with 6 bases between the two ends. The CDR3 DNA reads TGTGCCAGCAGTCCCAGTACAGATACGCAGTATTTT. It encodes CASSPSTDTQYF.

Here the CDR3 reads CASSPPRVKQRGGYGYTF. The CDR3 nucleotides read TGTGCCAGCAGCCCCCCCAGGGTAAAGCAAAGAGGTGGCTATGGCTACACCTTC. The chain joins TRBV3-1 (or the pseudogene TRBV3-2) to TRBJ1-2; possible D gene TRBD1, 5 bases. V lost 4 bases to trimming and J lost 4 bases, with 25 bases between them. This CDR3 is built from 18 residues. Germline CDR1 LGHDT, CDR2 YNNKEL (reference sequence).

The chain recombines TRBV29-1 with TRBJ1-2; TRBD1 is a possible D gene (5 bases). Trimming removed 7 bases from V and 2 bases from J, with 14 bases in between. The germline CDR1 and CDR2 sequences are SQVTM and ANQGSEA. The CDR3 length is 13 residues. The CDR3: CSATPQGNYGYTF. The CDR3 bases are TGCAGCGCCACCCCCCAGGGCAACTATGGCTACACCTTC.

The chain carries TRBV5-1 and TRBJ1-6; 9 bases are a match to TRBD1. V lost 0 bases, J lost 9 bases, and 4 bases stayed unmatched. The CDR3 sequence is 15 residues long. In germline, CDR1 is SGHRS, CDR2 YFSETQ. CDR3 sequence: CASSLVTGGSSPLHF. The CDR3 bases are TGCGCCAGCAGCTTGGTTACAGGGGGCTCTTCACCCCTCCACTTT.

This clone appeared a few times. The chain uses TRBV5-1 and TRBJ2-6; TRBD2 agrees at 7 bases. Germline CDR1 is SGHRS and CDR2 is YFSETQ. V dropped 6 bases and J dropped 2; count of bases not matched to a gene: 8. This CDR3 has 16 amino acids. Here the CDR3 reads CASKPRSGTGANVLTF. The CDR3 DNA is TGCGCCAGCAAACCGCGAAGCGGGACTGGGGCCAACGTCCTGACTTTC.